A single sample gave rise to the 4 T cell receptor beta chains below, sequenced in a study of T cells in pancreatic ductal adenocarcinoma. Surgery without prior neoadjuvant therapy was the treatment of the selected pancreatic ductal adenocarcinoma patients. Sequencing used immunoSEQ multiplex PCR; TCRdb keeps in-frame clones, though not all of them. This sample has roughly 16,000 clones, with under 95% found just once. Specimen: PBMCs. All receptors derive from a human donor with pancreatic ductal adenocarcinoma.

The chain is built from TRBV15 and TRBJ1-1; maybe TRBD1 (6 bases). The ends were cut back, 1 base at V and 3 bases at J, with 18 bases in the middle. Looked up from germline, CDR1 is LNHNV and CDR2 is YYDKDF (reference sequence). CDR3 length equals 17 residues. The CDR3 here is CATSRALRTAGDTEAFF. In DNA, the CDR3 is TGTGCCACCAGCAGAGCCCTTAGGACAGCCGGGGACACTGAAGCTTTCTTT.

The chain joins TRBV12-5 to TRBJ1-5; 8 bases line up with TRBD1. In germline, CDR1 is LGHNT, CDR2 FRNRAP. The CDR3 spans 18 residues. The ends lost 1 base at V and 0 bases at J; junction bases unmatched: 8. This CDR3 is CASGLGADRAYSNQPQHF. CDR3 in DNA: TGTGCTAGTGGTTTGGGTGCGGACAGGGCATATAGCAATCAGCCCCAGCATTTT.

The chain combines TRBV19 with TRBJ2-2; TRBD1 might be the D (8 bases). The CDR3 spans 19 residues. V was clipped by 3 bases and J by 0 bases, with 20 bases between them. Looked up from germline, CDR1 is LNHDA and CDR2 is SQIVND (reference sequence). In DNA, the CDR3 is TGTGCCAGTAGTATCGGACAGGGACTAACTATCGCGAACACCGGGGAGCTGTTTTTT. Translating gives CASSIGQGLTIANTGELFF.

The rearrangement joins TRBV7-2 to TRBJ1-5, with no clear D. V lost 3 bases, J lost 2 bases, and 8 bases lay in between. The CDR3 length is 14 residues. Germline CDR1 is SGHTA and CDR2 is FQGNSA. In nucleotides, the CDR3 is TGTGCCAGCAGCTTTTTGATAGGCAATCAGCCCCAGCATTTT. This sequence encodes CASSFLIGNQPQHF.